One sample yielded the 10 T cell receptor beta chains listed below, sequenced in a study of T cells after yellow fever vaccination. Each CDR3 protein is one row after TCRdb ran MiXCR on the 5' RACE reads. Of almost 600,000 distinct CDR3 sequences listed, 13% were seen once; the top ten hold more than 12%. The specimen was PBMCs, collected on the day of the yellow fever booster vaccination. These receptors all come from a man between 25 and 39 years old who received the YFV17D yellow fever vaccine.

This clonotype was observed a few times. V usage is TRBV3-1 and J usage is TRBJ2-7; TRBD1 matches 8 bases. This CDR3 is built from 15 residues. Germline trimming cut 1 base from V and 7 bases from J; bases unmatched to any gene: 9. Per germline, CDR1 LGHDT and CDR2 YNNKEL (reference sequence). The CDR3 protein is CASSQGGQAAGEQYF. The CDR3 bases are TGTGCCAGCAGCCAAGGGGGACAGGCGGCTGGAGAGCAGTACTTC.

The V call is TRBV6-1, the J call TRBJ2-7; 11 bases match TRBD2. The V gene end was trimmed by 7 bases and the J gene end by 4 bases; junction bases not matched to a gene: 6. CDR3 size: 14 residues. CDR1 and CDR2 from the germline V gene are MNHNS and SASEGT. For the CDR3, the DNA is TGTGCCAGCACCCAGACTAGCGGGACATACGAGCAGTACTTC. Translation gives CASTQTSGTYEQYF.

This clonotype has just a few counts. The genes are TRBV7-2 and TRBJ2-3, with a tentative D call TRBD2 (6 bases). The CDR3 extends over 15 amino acids. V lost 3 bases to trimming and J lost 0 bases, with 10 bases between them. Per germline, CDR1 SGHTA and CDR2 FQGNSA. The CDR3 DNA is TGTGCCAGCAGCTTGGGGGGTCCTAGCACAGATACGCAGTATTTT. This sequence encodes CASSLGGPSTDTQYF.

This clonotype was seen a few times. The junction and the germline gene differ at one end; a read error may be behind it. This chain joins TRBV19 and TRBJ2-1; 12 positions match TRBD2. Germline CDR1 is LNHDA and CDR2 is SQIVND (reference sequence). The CDR3 contains 13 residues. The CDR3 bases are TGTGCCAGTAGTTTACGGACTAGCGGGGAAATTACCTTC. Residues: CASSLRTSGEITF.

A few counts support this clonotype. The CDR3 is CASGSPFNTEAFF. As DNA, the CDR3 is TGTGCCAGCGGTTCCCCATTTAACACTGAAGCTTTCTTT. V usage is TRBV6-2 or TRBV6-3 and J usage is TRBJ1-1; D call uncertain. CDR1 and CDR2 from the germline V gene are MNHEY and SVGEGT. V lost 8 bases, J lost 2 bases, and 12 bases lay in between. This CDR3 is built from 13 residues.

The genes are TRBV5-1 and TRBJ2-3; TRBD1 or TRBD2 may be the D gene (5 bases each). Germline V gene lookup returns CDR1 SGHRS and CDR2 YFSETQ. This CDR3 has 14 residues. Trimming stripped 1 base from V and 5 bases from J, with 11 bases between. The CDR3 spells CASSLRDPRDTQYF. The DNA for the CDR3 is TGCGCCAGCAGCTTGCGGGACCCCAGAGATACGCAGTATTTT.

This chain connects TRBV20-1 to TRBJ1-4, with D perhaps matching TRBD1 (6 bases). This CDR3 comprises 11 residues. The germline V and J ends were trimmed by 7 bases and 8 bases, with 11 bases remaining between them. The germline gives CDR1 DFQATT, CDR2 SNEGSKA (reference sequence). The CDR3 spells CSVGGDEKLFF. The DNA of the CDR3 is TGCAGTGTAGGGGGAGACGAAAAACTGTTTTTT.

The V gene is TRBV6-1, the J gene TRBJ2-1; a weak D match, TRBD1 (6 bases). This CDR3 comprises 15 residues. CDR1 is MNHNS, CDR2 SASEGT, per germline. The germline V and J ends were trimmed by 3 bases and 4 bases, with 13 bases remaining between them. The CDR3 protein is CASSDRGASYNEQFF. The CDR3 nucleotides read TGTGCCAGCAGTGACAGGGGTGCGAGTTACAATGAGCAGTTCTTC.

The chain joins TRBV29-1 to TRBJ2-1, with unresolved D. This CDR3 contains 14 residues. Between the trimmed V and J ends, which lost 4 bases and 7 bases, there was a span of 17 bases. The germline gives CDR1 SQVTM, CDR2 ANQGSEA. The CDR3 here is CSVGRHSIHNEQFF. CDR3 bases: TGCAGCGTTGGACGTCACAGCATCCATAATGAGCAGTTCTTC.

The chain joins TRBV30 to TRBJ2-7; a weak D match, TRBD1 (5 bases). Germline V gives CDR1 GTSNPN, CDR2 SVGIG (reference sequence). CDR3 length: 15 amino acids. V shed 3 bases and J shed 7 bases, with 22 bases lying between them. In DNA form, the CDR3 reads TGTGCCTGGAGCCCCGACGGAAAGGGGCAGAGGGAGCAGTACTTC. Translation: CAWSPDGKGQREQYF.